This TCR beta chain derives from a study of cytomegalovirus exposure and HLA in healthy donors. Trimming left V 0 bases short and J 0 bases short, with 5 bases between. CDR1 is LNHNV and CDR2 is YYDKDF in the germline V gene (reference sequence). The CDR3 totals 14 residues. The PCR used 60 Vbeta and 13 Jbeta primers. TCRdb keeps only in-frame clones here, not all; method: immunoSEQ multiplex PCR. This table has approximately 170,000 clones, approximately 80% appearing once. This clonotype was obtained from a woman aged 40-49 years in good health and CMV-seropositive. Source material: PBMCs. The J gene is TRBJ1-2, the V gene TRBV15; D is ambiguous. The CDR3 loop is CATSREAANYGYTF. CDR3 bases: TGTGCCACCAGCAGAGAGGCGGCTAACTATGGCTACACCTTC.